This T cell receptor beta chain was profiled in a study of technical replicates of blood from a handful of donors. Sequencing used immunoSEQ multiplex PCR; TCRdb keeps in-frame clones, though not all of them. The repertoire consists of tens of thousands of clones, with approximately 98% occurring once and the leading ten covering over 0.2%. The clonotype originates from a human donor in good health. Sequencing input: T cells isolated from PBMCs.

The chain's CDR3 is CASSSGTSQETQYF. The CDR3 DNA follows: TGTGCCAGCAGCTCCGGGACTAGCCAAGAGACCCAGTACTTC. This chain joins TRBV7-9 and TRBJ2-5, with TRBD2 identical over 8 bases. There are 14 residues in the CDR3. V shed 4 bases, J shed 1 base, and the junction held 2 bases outside the gene matches. Looked up from germline, CDR1 is SEHNR and CDR2 is FQNEAQ (reference sequence).